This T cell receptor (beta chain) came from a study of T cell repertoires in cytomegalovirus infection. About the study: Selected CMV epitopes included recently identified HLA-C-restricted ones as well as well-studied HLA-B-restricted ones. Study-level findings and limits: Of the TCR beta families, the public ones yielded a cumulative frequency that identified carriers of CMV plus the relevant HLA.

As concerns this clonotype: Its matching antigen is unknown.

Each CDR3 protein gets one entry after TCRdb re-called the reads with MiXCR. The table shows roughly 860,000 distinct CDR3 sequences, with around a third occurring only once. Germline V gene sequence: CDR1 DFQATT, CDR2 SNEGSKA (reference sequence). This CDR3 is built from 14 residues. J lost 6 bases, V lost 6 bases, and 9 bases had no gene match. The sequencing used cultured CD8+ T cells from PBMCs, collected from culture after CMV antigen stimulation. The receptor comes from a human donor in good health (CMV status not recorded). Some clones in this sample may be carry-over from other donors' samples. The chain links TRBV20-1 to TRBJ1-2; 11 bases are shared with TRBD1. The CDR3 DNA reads TGCAGTGCCGAGGACAGGGGGCTTCGGAATGGCTACACCTTC. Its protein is CSAEDRGLRNGYTF.